This entry describes one T cell receptor (beta chain). A much larger clone lies a single base off, so this may be a read error. TCR beta CDR3 regions were amplified from RNA transcripts. First-round RT-PCR with HTBI primers preceded a second-round multiplex PCR. TCRdb processed the multiplex PCR reads anew with MiXCR; each CDR3 protein has one entry. The sample comprises about 620,000 distinct CDR3 sequences, 22% of which are singletons, and roughly 6.9% rests with the top ten. The sample comes from a study of Graves' ophthalmopathy and Graves' hyperthyroidism. Germline-derived CDR1 and CDR2 are SGHTA and FQGNSA. CDR3 size: 13 residues.

The TCR originated in a woman aged 18-30 years with stable Graves' hyperthyroidism. Some clones in this sample may be carry-over from other donors' samples. The chain is built from TRBV7-2 and TRBJ1-5; D uncertain. Input material: peripheral blood. The CDR3 loop is CVSSLGTSQPQHF. CDR3 sequence (DNA): TGTGTCAGCAGCTTAGGCACAAGTCAGCCCCAGCATTTT.